A selection of T cell receptor beta chains follows, all from one sample in a study of blood T cell repertoires in COVID-19. Here immunoSEQ multiplex PCR was the method, and the copy in TCRdb shows in-frame clones only, minus some. The table lists about 240,000 clones, roughly four fifths of them singletons, with 4.7% in the top ten. What was sequenced was peripheral blood. The receptors stem from a woman aged 70 to 79 with acute or convalescent COVID-19. CDR3s include the opening cysteine and the closing phenylalanine or tryptophan. A D gene is named only where the DNA matches it firmly. Rows give clone size only sometimes, using once, few, many, or a class for an expanded clone.

>TRBV5-1|TRBJ2-3|-|-
TGCGCCAGCAGGCCCCAGGGAGGAGCCACAGATACGCAGTATTTT
CASRPQGGATDTQYF
>TRBV7-9|TRBJ1-1|-|TRBD1
TGTGCCAGCAGCTCATACTTGGGACAGGGGGATGAAGCTTTCTTT
CASSSYLGQGDEAFF
>TRBV5-6|TRBJ1-4|-|-
TGTGCCAGCAGCTGGGCGGGGAAGGGTGAAAAACTGTTTTTT
CASSWAGKGEKLFF
>TRBV6-5|TRBJ1-2|-|-
TGTGCCAGCGTACTCAATGGACAGATTAACTATGGCTACACCTTC
CASVLNGQINYGYTF
>TRBV28|TRBJ1-2|-|TRBD1
TGTGCCAGTCGCGACAGCCCCCGGACAGGGAGCTATGGCTACACCTTC
CASRDSPRTGSYGYTF
>TRBV2|TRBJ2-2|-|-
TGTGCCAGCAATAGTTACGGGGACACCGGGGAGCTGTTTTTT
CASNSYGDTGELFF
>TRBV24-1|TRBJ2-2|-|TRBD1
TGTGCCACAACCGGGGACAGAGGAACGAACACCGGGGAGCTGTTTTTT
CATTGDRGTNTGELFF
>TRBV5-6|TRBJ2-1|-|-
TGTGCCAGCAGCTTGGGAGGCCCGAGCTCCTACAATGAGCAGTTCTTC
CASSLGGPSSYNEQFF
>TRBV18|TRBJ1-2|-|-
TGTGCCAGCTCCCTTGGACACCCTAACTATGGCTACACCTTC
CASSLGHPNYGYTF
>TRBV4-1|TRBJ2-3|-|TRBD2
TGCGCCAGCAGCCCCCAGGGAGCGGGGGGGCCCGATACGCAGTATTTT
CASSPQGAGGPDTQYF
>TRBV6-6|TRBJ2-1|-|TRBD2
TGTGCCAGCAGTTGGGAGGGGACTAGCAATGAGCAGTTCTTC
CASSWEGTSNEQFF
>TRBV6-5|TRBJ2-7|-|TRBD1
TGTGCCAGCAAAAGACAGGGGGCGCGGGAGCAGTACTTC
CASKRQGAREQYF
>TRBV24-1|TRBJ1-6|-|TRBD1
TGTGCCACCAGCGAGGGAGGGACAGGGGTGGATTCACCCCTCCACTTT
CATSEGGTGVDSPLHF
>TRBV5-5|TRBJ1-1|few|TRBD1
TGTGCCAGCAGCCCTCACCCCGGGACAGTGAACACTGAAGCTTTCTTT
CASSPHPGTVNTEAFF
>TRBV19|TRBJ1-4|-|-
TGTGCCAGTAGACTTTTGGGAGATCCCAGTACTTACGAACTGTTTTTT
CASRLLGDPSTYELFF
>TRBV15|TRBJ2-5|-|-
TGTGCCACCAGCACGAGGGGGGGGCTAGAGACCCAGTACTTC
CATSTRGGLETQYF
>TRBV19|TRBJ1-2|-|TRBD1
TGTGCCAGTAGTATGACAGGGGCCAAGGGCTACACCTTC
CASSMTGAKGYTF
>TRBV27|TRBJ2-7|-|TRBD1
TGTGCCAGCAGTATACAGACAGGGGGCTCCTACGAGCAGTACTTC
CASSIQTGGSYEQYF
>TRBV4-3|TRBJ1-2|-|TRBD1
TGCGCCAGCAGCCAAGATTACAGGGGAGGTTCGGATGGCTACACCTTC
CASSQDYRGGSDGYTF
>TRBV5-4|TRBJ1-1|-|-
TGTGCCAGCAGCTTGACGGACAGATCGAACACTGAAGCTTTCTTT
CASSLTDRSNTEAFF
>TRBV5-4|TRBJ2-3|-|TRBD1
TGTGCCAGCAGCTTGAAACAGGGGGCGCTGAGCACAGATACGCAGTATTTT
CASSLKQGALSTDTQYF
>TRBV15|TRBJ2-2|-|-
TGTGCCACCAGCAGATTCCGGACAGTTAACACCGGGGAGCTGTTTTTT
CATSRFRTVNTGELFF